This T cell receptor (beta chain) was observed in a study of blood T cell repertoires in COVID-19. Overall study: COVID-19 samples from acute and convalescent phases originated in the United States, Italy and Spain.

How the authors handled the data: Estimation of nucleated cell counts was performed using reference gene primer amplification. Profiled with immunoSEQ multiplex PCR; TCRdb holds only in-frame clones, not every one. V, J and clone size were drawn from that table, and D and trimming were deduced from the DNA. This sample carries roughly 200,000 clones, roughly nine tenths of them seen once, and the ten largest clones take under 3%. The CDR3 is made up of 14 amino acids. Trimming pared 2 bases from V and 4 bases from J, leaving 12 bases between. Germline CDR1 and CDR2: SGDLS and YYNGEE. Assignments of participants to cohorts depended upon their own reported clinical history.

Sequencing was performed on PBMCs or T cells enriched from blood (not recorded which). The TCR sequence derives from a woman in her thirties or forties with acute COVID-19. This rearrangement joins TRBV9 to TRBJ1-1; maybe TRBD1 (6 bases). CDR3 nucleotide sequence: TGTGCCAGCAGCGTTCAGGGGTGGGGCACTGAAGCTTTCTTT. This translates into CASSVQGWGTEAFF.